This T cell receptor beta chain was sequenced during a study of blood T cells in healthy people across ages. The second PCR ran about 6 to 11 cycles with a sample-barcoded 5' primer and J-beta primers. Each CDR3 protein gets one entry after TCRdb re-called the 5' RACE reads with MiXCR. Of 1.4 million to 1.5 million distinct CDR3 sequences in the sample, about 43% were seen once. This clonotype was recorded once. This CDR3 has 15 amino acids. Trimming stripped 4 bases from V and 3 bases from J, with 16 bases between. CDR1 is SGHDT and CDR2 is YYEEEE in the germline V gene. The genes are TRBV5-6 and TRBJ1-1; D is ambiguous. The clonotype comes from a young woman in good health. Material: blood. CDR3: CASSQLSLRDTEAFF. The CDR3 DNA sequence: TGTGCCAGCAGCCAACTTTCACTTCGGGACACTGAAGCTTTCTTT.